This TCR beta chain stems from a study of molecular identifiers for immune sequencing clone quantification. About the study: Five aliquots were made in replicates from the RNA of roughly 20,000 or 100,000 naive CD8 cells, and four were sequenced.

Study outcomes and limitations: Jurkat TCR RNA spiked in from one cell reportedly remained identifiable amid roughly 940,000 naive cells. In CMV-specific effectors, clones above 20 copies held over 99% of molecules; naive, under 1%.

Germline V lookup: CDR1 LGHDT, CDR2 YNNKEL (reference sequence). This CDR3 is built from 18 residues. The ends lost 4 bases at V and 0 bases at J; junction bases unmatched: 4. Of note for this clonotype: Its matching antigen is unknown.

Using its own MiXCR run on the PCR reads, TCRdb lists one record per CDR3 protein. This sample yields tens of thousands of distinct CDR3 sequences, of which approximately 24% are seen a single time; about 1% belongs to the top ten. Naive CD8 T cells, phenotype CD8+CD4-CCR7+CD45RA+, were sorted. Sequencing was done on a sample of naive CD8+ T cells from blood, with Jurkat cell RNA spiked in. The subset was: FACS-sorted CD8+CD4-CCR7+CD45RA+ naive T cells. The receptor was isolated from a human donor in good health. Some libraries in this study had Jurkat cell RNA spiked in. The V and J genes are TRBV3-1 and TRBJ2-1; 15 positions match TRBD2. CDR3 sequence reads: CASSPPGLAGGSYNEQFF. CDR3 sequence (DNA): TGTGCCAGCAGCCCCCCGGGACTAGCGGGGGGCTCCTACAATGAGCAGTTCTTC.